The 32 T cell receptor beta chains listed next were all sequenced from one sample in a study of T-cell memory formation after mild COVID-19. Using its own MiXCR run on the 5' RACE reads, TCRdb lists one record per CDR3 protein. Altogether more than 45,000 distinct CDR3 sequences are present, 9.3% being singletons, with the ten largest covering about 10%. Specimen: PBMCs or a T cell subset sorted from them (not recorded which). The receptors stem from an adult woman who had mild COVID-19 (a few samples of this study predate the infection). Cell type and time point are not known.

Only a few counts were recorded for this clonotype. The chain is built from TRBV7-2 and TRBJ2-7; TRBD1 is a possible D gene (6 bases). V lost 5 bases and J lost 9, with 14 bases in between. The CDR3 consists of 12 residues. In germline, CDR1 is SGHTA, CDR2 FQGNSA. The CDR3 reads CASSPGHSWQYF. The CDR3 coding sequence is TGTGCCAGCAGCCCGGGACATTCGTGGCAGTACTTC. Complete variable domain (other parts from reference TRBV7-2 and TRBJ2-7): GAGVSQSPSNKVTEKGKDVELRCDPISGHTALYWYRQSLGQGLEFLIYFQGNSAPDKSGLPSDRFSAERTGGSVSTLTIQRTQQEDSAVYLCASSPGHSWQYFGPGTRLTVT.

The chain recombines TRBV30 with TRBJ1-2; tentative D call: TRBD1 (5 bases). Trimming removed 7 bases at V and 4 bases at J, with 16 bases between. The germline CDR1 and CDR2 sequences are GTSNPN and SVGIG (reference sequence). This CDR3 has 13 amino acids. In DNA, the CDR3 is TGTGCCTCCTCCGTTTCAGGGCCCTATGGCTACACCTTC. It yields the protein CASSVSGPYGYTF.

By share of the sample, this clonotype is medium-sized. This chain joins TRBV20-1 and TRBJ2-1; 8 bases match TRBD2. The germline gives CDR1 DFQATT, CDR2 SNEGSKA (reference sequence). The CDR3 contains 16 residues. V gave up 3 bases and J gave up 3 bases; unmatched junction bases: 10. The CDR3 region is CSARGSGRDIYNEQFF. The CDR3 region has the DNA TGCAGTGCTAGGGGGAGCGGGAGAGATATCTACAATGAGCAGTTCTTC.

Only a few counts were recorded for this clonotype. The rearrangement links TRBV5-4 to TRBJ1-1; no clear D. The CDR3 is made up of 13 amino acids. CDR1 and CDR2 (germline): SGHNT, YYREEE (reference sequence). The V end was cut by 3 bases, the J end by 1 base, with 7 bases between. CDR3 bases: TGTGCCAGCAGCTCGTCAGGGAACACTGAAGCTTTCTTT. It encodes CASSSSGNTEAFF.

The rearrangement uses TRBV5-8 and TRBJ2-5, with 7 bases aligning to TRBD2. Germline V gives CDR1 SGHTS, CDR2 YDEGEE. The trim removed 2 bases at V and 4 bases at J, leaving 11 bases unmatched. The CDR3 is 16 amino acids. CDR3 loop: CASSFGGSSIGETQYF. For the CDR3, the DNA is TGTGCCAGCAGCTTCGGCGGGAGCTCAATAGGAGAGACCCAGTACTTC.

V gene TRBV6-5 combines with J gene TRBJ1-3; D is ambiguous. V was clipped by 4 bases and J by 4 bases, with 8 bases between them. CDR3 size: 13 residues. The germline V gene encodes CDR1 MNHEY and CDR2 SVGAGI. This CDR3 is CASSSVQGNTIYF. CDR3 nucleotide sequence: TGTGCCAGCAGTTCCGTACAGGGAAACACCATATATTTT.

This chain links TRBV12-5 with TRBJ2-5; D may be TRBD2 (6 bases). Germline V gene data show CDR1 as LGHNT and CDR2 as FRNRAP. The CDR3 is 15 amino acids. Trimming removed 9 bases at V and 0 bases at J, with 17 bases between. The CDR3 DNA reads TGTGCTAGGGGGGATCTGGAGGGGTACCAAGAGACCCAGTACTTC. This sequence encodes CARGDLEGYQETQYF.

For this clonotype: At one boundary the junction diverges from the germline segment, which might be a read error. This chain uses TRBV4-3 with TRBJ2-5; unclear D gene. There are 13 residues in the CDR3. The germline V gene encodes CDR1 LGHNA and CDR2 YSLEER. The CDR3 protein is CASSQSGQETRYF. The DNA for the CDR3 is TGCGCCAGCAGCCAATCCGGTCAAGAGACCCGGTACTTC.

This clonotype occurred many times. This chain joins TRBV5-6 and TRBJ2-5; no clear D gene. This CDR3 has 13 amino acids. The ends were cut back, 1 base at V and 5 bases at J, with 9 bases in the middle. Looked up from germline, CDR1 is SGHDT and CDR2 is YYEEEE. The CDR3 DNA follows: TGTGCCAGCAGCTTGCGAGGATGGGAGACCCAGTACTTC. Amino acids: CASSLRGWETQYF. Supplemented by reference TRBV5-6 and TRBJ2-5, the full variable domain reads DAGVTQSPTHLIKTRGQQVTLRCSPKSGHDTVSWYQQALGQGPQFIFQYYEEEERQRGNFPDRFSGHQFPNYSSELNVNALLLGDSALYLCASSLRGWETQYFGPGTRLLVL.

This chain uses TRBV5-1 with TRBJ2-1, with D hard to call. The length of the CDR3 is 15 residues. The ends were cut back, 3 bases at V and 5 bases at J, with 15 bases in the middle. CDR1 is SGHRS and CDR2 is YFSETQ in the germline V gene. The CDR3 sequence is CASSYLSVDNNEQFF. CDR3 in DNA: TGCGCCAGCAGCTACTTATCGGTTGATAACAATGAGCAGTTCTTC.

This clonotype occurred many times. The V gene is TRBV7-2, the J gene TRBJ2-3, with TRBD2 matching 12 bases. V lost 2 bases and J lost 0; bases outside the gene matches: 12. CDR3 size: 20 residues. Germline CDR1 and CDR2: SGHTA and FQGNSA. CDR3 loop: CASSLRASGRAYPSTDTQYF. CDR3 coding DNA: TGTGCCAGCAGCTTAAGGGCTAGCGGGAGGGCCTACCCTAGCACAGATACGCAGTATTTT.

This chain uses TRBV6-1 with TRBJ2-7; 9 bases map to TRBD1. The germline V gene encodes CDR1 MNHNS and CDR2 SASEGT. This CDR3 region has 13 residues. V lost 5 bases to trimming and J lost 3 bases; unmatched junction nucleotides: 2. This CDR3 reads CASSTGGGYEQYF. DNA of the CDR3: TGTGCCAGCAGTACAGGGGGCGGCTACGAGCAGTACTTC.

This CDR3 is CASSPATGGVGANVLTF. CDR3 coding DNA: TGTGCCAGCTCACCCGCGACAGGTGGAGTTGGGGCCAACGTCCTGACTTTC. The chain combines TRBV18 with TRBJ2-6; D perhaps matches TRBD1 (6 bases). CDR1 is KGHSH and CDR2 is LQKENI in the germline V gene. CDR3 length: 17 residues. V dropped 3 bases and J dropped 3 bases, with 15 bases sitting between them. Based on the CDR3 plus reference TRBV18 and TRBJ2-6, the full variable domain is NAGVMQNPRHLVRRRGQEARLRCSPMKGHSHVYWYRQLPEEGLKFMVYLQKENIIDESGMPKERFSAEFPKEGPSILRIQQVVRGDSAAYFCASSPATGGVGANVLTFGAGSRLTVL.

The chain combines TRBV12-3 or TRBV12-4 with TRBJ1-2; D perhaps matches TRBD1 (6 bases). V was pared by 2 bases and J by 4 bases, with 17 bases between. The CDR3 is made up of 16 amino acids. CDR3 sequence reads: CASSLNSGDRSYGYTF. Here the CDR3 DNA reads TGTGCCAGCAGTTTAAACTCAGGCGACAGGAGCTATGGCTACACCTTC.

There are many counts of this clonotype. This rearrangement joins TRBV7-9 to TRBJ2-7, with a tentative D call TRBD2 (6 bases). V shed 5 bases and J shed 2 bases, with 16 bases lying between them. The CDR3 runs 15 residues. CDR1 is SEHNR, CDR2 FQNEAQ, per germline (reference sequence). The CDR3 nucleotides read TGTGCCAGCAGCCACCGGGACTCACTGACCTACGAGCAGTACTTC. It yields the protein CASSHRDSLTYEQYF.

In its sample, this clonotype was seen a few times. The chain employs TRBV3-1 and TRBJ1-3; D is ambiguous. Germline-derived CDR1 and CDR2 are LGHDT and YNNKEL (reference sequence). CDR3 size: 16 residues. Trimming shortened V by 1 base and J by 0 bases, and 10 bases separated the two germline ends. For the CDR3, the DNA is TGTGCCAGCAGCCAAGTAAGAGGCTTCTCTGGAAACACCATATATTTT. It encodes CASSQVRGFSGNTIYF.

This clonotype has ten or more counts. This chain links TRBV20-1 with TRBJ2-5; a weak D match, TRBD1 (6 bases). This CDR3 contains 12 residues. Germline values: CDR1 DFQATT, CDR2 SNEGSKA (reference sequence). Trimming took 5 bases from V and 5 from J, leaving 12 bases between them. The CDR3 is CSAFDRRETQYF. The CDR3 DNA reads as TGCAGTGCTTTTGACAGGAGGGAGACCCAGTACTTC.

This clonotype was seen many times. The V call is TRBV5-1, the J call TRBJ2-7, with a possible D match to TRBD1 (6 bases). Trimming removed 4 bases from V and 3 bases from J, with 11 bases in between. The CDR3 runs 13 residues. Per the germline V gene, CDR1 is SGHRS and CDR2 is YFSETQ. The CDR3 spells CASSPLDSYEQYF. The CDR3 region has the DNA TGCGCCAGCAGCCCTTTGGACAGCTACGAGCAGTACTTC.

The chain links TRBV12-5 to TRBJ1-5, with TRBD1 matching over 7 bases. Germline V gene lookup returns CDR1 LGHNT and CDR2 FRNRAP. The CDR3 has 13 amino acids. V lost 4 bases to trimming and J lost 7 bases; unmatched junction nucleotides: 4. This CDR3 reads CASGSGGFQPQHF. CDR3 bases: TGTGCTAGTGGTTCAGGGGGATTCCAGCCCCAGCATTTT.

The V gene is TRBV18, the J gene TRBJ1-1; D may be TRBD1 (5 bases). Germline V gene sequence: CDR1 KGHSH, CDR2 LQKENI. V dropped 3 bases and J dropped 7 bases, with 12 bases sitting between them. This CDR3 is built from 13 residues. CDR3 sequence: CASSPSAGDEAFF. CDR3 in DNA: TGTGCCAGCTCACCCTCTGCGGGGGATGAAGCTTTCTTT. The variable domain in full, with the rest retrieved from reference TRBV18 and TRBJ1-1, is NAGVMQNPRHLVRRRGQEARLRCSPMKGHSHVYWYRQLPEEGLKFMVYLQKENIIDESGMPKERFSAEFPKEGPSILRIQQVVRGDSAAYFCASSPSAGDEAFFGQGTRLTVV.

The chain links TRBV12-3 or TRBV12-4 to TRBJ1-1, with D possibly being TRBD1 (6 bases). This CDR3 has 14 amino acids. With 1 base removed from V and 1 base from J, the gap between germline ends came to 7 bases. CDR3 in amino acids: CASSLEGGNTEAFF. The DNA of the CDR3 is TGTGCCAGCAGTTTAGAGGGGGGGAACACTGAAGCTTTCTTT.

As to this clonotype: This may come from a read error, since a much larger clone is one base off. V and J are TRBV12-3 or TRBV12-4 and TRBJ2-2; 10 positions agree with TRBD1. The V and J ends lost 6 bases and 4 bases, in that order; junction bases with no gene match: 8. This CDR3 region has 16 residues. The CDR3 sequence: CASRFLDRGRTGELFF. The CDR3 DNA sequence: TGTGCCAGCAGGTTCCTTGACAGGGGGCGCACCGGGGAGCTGTTTTTT.

The chain joins TRBV20-1 to TRBJ2-1; 9 bases are a match to TRBD2. This CDR3 region has 15 residues. The V and J ends lost 3 bases and 9 bases, in that order; junction bases with no gene match: 12. Germline assignment: CDR1 DFQATT and CDR2 SNEGSKA (reference sequence). The CDR3, as DNA: TGCAGTGCTAGTAGTCCGCTAGCGGGGTGGGTTGAGCAGTTCTTC. Translated, it gives CSASSPLAGWVEQFF.

In this sample, this clonotype turned up many times. The rearrangement links TRBV29-1 to TRBJ1-1; TRBD1 is a possible D gene (6 bases). CDR3 length: 13 amino acids. Looked up from germline, CDR1 is SQVTM and CDR2 is ANQGSEA. Trimming shortened V by 6 bases and J by 12 bases, and 23 bases separated the two germline ends. CDR3 in amino acids: CSVGAYRARETFF. The CDR3 coding sequence is TGCAGCGTGGGGGCTTACAGGGCACGAGAAACTTTCTTT.

CDR3 sequence reads: CASSPRLGSDTQYF. The CDR3 nucleotides are TGTGCCAGCAGCCCCCGCCTGGGGTCAGATACGCAGTATTTT. The chain links TRBV7-9 to TRBJ2-3; D gene uncertain. CDR3 size: 14 residues. The V gene's germline CDR1 is SEHNR and CDR2 FQNEAQ (reference sequence). V lost 5 bases and J lost 4, with 13 bases in between.

The V and J genes are TRBV7-2 and TRBJ2-3; TRBD2 aligns across 9 bases. Per germline, CDR1 SGHTA and CDR2 FQGNSA. The V gene end was trimmed by 5 bases and the J gene end by 0 bases; junction bases not matched to a gene: 6. CDR3 length equals 16 residues. The CDR3 sequence is CASSLAGGASTDTQYF. In DNA, the CDR3 is TGTGCCAGCAGCCTGGCGGGGGGGGCCAGCACAGATACGCAGTATTTT.

This clonotype has a handful of counts. This rearrangement joins TRBV6-5 to TRBJ2-1; D unclear. The CDR3 is 14 amino acids. Trimming cost V 3 bases and J 7 bases, with 13 bases left between them. Germline V gene data show CDR1 as MNHEY and CDR2 as SVGAGI. The CDR3, as DNA: TGTGCCAGCAGTTATACCCCCAGCTCGAATGAGCAGTTCTTC. Translation gives CASSYTPSSNEQFF.

The rearrangement joins TRBV20-1 to TRBJ2-1, with TRBD1 matching 7 bases. Per germline, CDR1 DFQATT and CDR2 SNEGSKA (reference sequence). With 0 bases clipped from V and 2 bases from J, the junction kept 4 bases outside the gene matches. The CDR3 is 15 residues long. The CDR3 protein is CSARDHGQAYNEQFF. In DNA form, the CDR3 reads TGCAGTGCTAGAGACCACGGACAGGCCTACAATGAGCAGTTCTTC.

This clonotype was seen only a few times. This may arise from a read error, as a much more abundant clone is one base away. The V gene is TRBV7-2, the J gene TRBJ2-3; 13 nucleotides agree with TRBD2. CDR3 size: 15 residues. CDR1 and CDR2 (germline): SGHTA, FQGNSA. V shed 9 bases and J 6 bases; nucleotides not matched to a gene: 9. In DNA, the CDR3 is TGTGCCAGTACTAGCGGGAGGGTCTCACAGGATACGCAGTATTTT. Protein product: CASTSGRVSQDTQYF.

This rearrangement joins TRBV6-5 to TRBJ2-7; 9 bases are shared with TRBD2. The V gene's germline CDR1 is MNHEY and CDR2 SVGAGI. This CDR3 spans 15 amino acids. The V gene end was trimmed by 0 bases and the J gene end by 7 bases; junction bases not matched to a gene: 7. The chain's CDR3 is CASSYSGGGAREQYF. In DNA, the CDR3 is TGTGCCAGCAGTTACTCTGGCGGGGGGGCGCGGGAGCAGTACTTC.

This clonotype was counted only a few times. An end of the junction does not agree with germline; a read error may underlie this. The chain uses TRBV7-6 and TRBJ2-2; D might be TRBD1 (5 bases). The CDR3 covers 16 residues. In germline, CDR1 is SGHVS, CDR2 FNYEAQ. In nucleotides, the CDR3 is TGTGCCAGCAGCCTCCGGTGGACACGAAACAGCGGGGAGCTGTTTTTT. Translated: CASSLRWTRNSGELFF.

This chain links TRBV27 with TRBJ2-5; TRBD1 matches at 11 bases. There are 16 residues in the CDR3. Trimming took 7 bases from V and 4 from J; bases not matched to a gene: 11. The germline V gene encodes CDR1 MNHEY and CDR2 SMNVEV (reference sequence). CDR3 nucleotide sequence: TGTGCCAGCAATTCTGGGACAGGGGGACCCATAGAGACCCAGTACTTC. Its protein is CASNSGTGGPIETQYF.